This is a list of T cell receptor beta chains from one sample in a study of tumor-infiltrating lymphocytes in primary liver carcinoma. Each CDR3 protein gets one entry after TCRdb re-called the multiplex PCR reads with MiXCR. The repertoire consists of fewer than 85,000 distinct CDR3 sequences, with 69% occurring once and the leading ten covering about 25%. Sequenced input: tumor-adjacent normal liver tissue. The source is a man between 35 and 55 years old with primary liver carcinoma and hepatitis B virus infection. Both conserved end residues are part of each CDR3. Each record gives: J gene, clone size, CDR3 length, D gene, V gene, CDR3 DNA, CDR3 protein. A D gene is named only where the DNA matches it firmly. Clone sizes are given selectively: once, few, many, or a class where the clone is expanded.

>TRBJ1-1|many|17|-|TRBV6-5
TGTGCCAGCAGCTACGAGGGGCCTTTGGCTAGCAGCACTGAAGCTTTCTTT
CASSYEGPLASSTEAFF
>TRBJ2-1|-|12|-|TRBV11-3
TGTGCCAGTAACTTAAATGCCAATGAGCGGTTCTTC
CASNLNANERFF
>TRBJ2-2|-|17|TRBD2|TRBV20-1
TGCAGTGCCCAAAGACTAGCGGGAGGGGTAAAAACCGGGGAGCTGTTTTTT
CSAQRLAGGVKTGELFF
>TRBJ2-7|-|16|-|TRBV4-3
TGCGCCAGCAGCCAACATAGGCGGGGCCCTAAGTGGGAGCAGTACTTC
CASSQHRRGPKWEQYF
>TRBJ2-5|-|18|-|TRBV11-2
TGTGCCAGCAGCTTAGCGAGGCTAGCCCTGGGAAAAAGAGAGACCCTATACTTC
CASSLARLALGKRETLYF
>TRBJ1-4|-|17|TRBD1|TRBV6-1
TGTGCCAGCAGTCTGGGACAGGGGCTATCAACTAATGAAAGACTGTTTTTT
CASSLGQGLSTNERLFF
>TRBJ2-7|-|15|-|TRBV28
TGTACCAGCAGTAGGGGACGCCAGGATTCCTATGAGCAGTACTTC
CTSSRGRQDSYEQYF
>TRBJ2-1|-|16|TRBD2|TRBV4-3
TGCGCCAACAGACAAGAAGCGGGAGCGCGTTACAATGAGCAGTTCTTC
CANRQEAGARYNEQFF
>TRBJ2-5|many|13|-|TRBV12-3/TRBV12-4
TGTGCCAGCGGCCGGGAGTTTCAAGAGACCCAGTACTTC
CASGREFQETQYF
>TRBJ2-7|-|14|-|TRBV10-3
TGTGCCATCAGTGAAACTAGAGCTTCTTACGAGCAGTACTTC
CAISETRASYEQYF
>TRBJ2-1|-|13|-|TRBV11-2
TGCGCCAGCAGCCACGGGTCCCCGAATGAGCGGTTCTTT
CASSHGSPNERFF
>TRBJ2-7|-|11|-|TRBV28
TGTGCCAGCAGTGGCGGTGGGTGTCTTTTCTTC
CASSGGGCLFF
>TRBJ1-2|-|15|-|TRBV4-3
TGCGCCAGCAGCCAAGGAACCAGGGTGGGCTATGACTACACCTTC
CASSQGTRVGYDYTF
>TRBJ1-1|many|15|TRBD1|TRBV4-1
TGCGCCAGCAGCCGCGGGGAGGGGGCGGTTACTGAAGCTTTCTTT
CASSRGEGAVTEAFF
>TRBJ2-7|-|14|-|TRBV11-1
TGTGCCAGCAGCCGAAATTTACAGAGTCTCGAGCAGTACTTC
CASSRNLQSLEQYF
>TRBJ2-3|-|16|-|TRBV6-4
TGTGCCAGCAGTGACTCAGAGAGCGGGAGCACAGATACGCAGTATTTT
CASSDSESGSTDTQYF
>TRBJ2-6|-|15|-|TRBV11-2
TGTGCCAGAAGCTCCTACAGCCCTGGGGCCAACGCCCTGACTTTC
CARSSYSPGANALTF
>TRBJ1-2|-|14|-|TRBV4-1
TGCGCCAGCAGCCAAGAGCGGGCGAATATCGGCTATACCTTC
CASSQERANIGYTF
>TRBJ2-7|once|12|TRBD2|TRBV6-5
TGTGCCAGCAGGTCCCGGGGACTATGGCAGTACTTC
CASRSRGLWQYF
>TRBJ2-1|-|15|TRBD2|TRBV12-3/TRBV12-4
TGTGCCAGTAGTTTGAGGACTAGCGGGAACTACGAGCAGTTCTTC
CASSLRTSGNYEQFF
>TRBJ2-7|once|14|TRBD2|TRBV28
TGTGCCAACAGTCCTCTAGCGGGAGCCTACGAGCAGAACTTC
CANSPLAGAYEQNF
>TRBJ1-4|-|14|-|TRBV20-1
TGCAGTGCTTTCTACAGGTCCGGAAGTGAAAAACTGTTTTTT
CSAFYRSGSEKLFF
>TRBJ2-7|many|15|-|TRBV14
TGTGCCAGCAGTCTATCGGCATACTCGAACTACGAGCAGTACTTC
CASSLSAYSNYEQYF
>TRBJ2-1|-|16|TRBD2|TRBV6-2/TRBV6-3
TGTGCCAGCAGACCCAGGACTAGCGGGATGACCAATGAGCAGTTCTTC
CASRPRTSGMTNEQFF
>TRBJ2-1|-|13|-|TRBV6-1
TGTGTCAGCGGGACACTCCGGGGTCGGGAGCAGTCCTTC
CVSGTLRGREQSF
>TRBJ2-7|-|14|-|TRBV18
TGTGCCAGCTCAGAGGGGAAACCAAGCTACGAGCAGTACTTC
CASSEGKPSYEQYF
>TRBJ2-6|-|15|-|TRBV6-2/TRBV6-3
TGTGCCAGCAGTTACTCGATATCAGGGGCCAACCTCGTGACTTTC
CASSYSISGANLVTF
>TRBJ1-1|many|12|-|TRBV29-1
TGCAGCGTTGAATCCGGGGTCACTGAAGCTTTCTTT
CSVESGVTEAFF
>TRBJ2-3|once|13|TRBD1|TRBV6-4
TGTGTCAGCGGGCAGGGGGCAGAAGAAACGCAGTATTTT
CVSGQGAEETQYF
>TRBJ2-1|many|12|-|TRBV28
TGTGCCAGCAGTTTGAACCAGAGGGAGCAGTTCTTC
CASSLNQREQFF
>TRBJ2-1|-|12|-|TRBV7-8
TGTGTCAGCAGCATGACTAGTCGGGAGCAGTTCTTC
CVSSMTSREQFF
>TRBJ2-6|-|16|-|TRBV30
TGTGTCTGGAGTGTACCGCCGACCTCTGGGGCCAACGTCCTGACTTTC
CVWSVPPTSGANVLTF
>TRBJ1-5|-|17|-|TRBV11-2
TGTGCCAGCAACTTAGTAGGGGTAACAGGGAGCAATCAGCTCCAGCATTTT
CASNLVGVTGSNQLQHF
>TRBJ2-2|-|17|TRBD2|TRBV6-6
TGCGCCAGCAGTTCAGGACTAGCGAGAGCGGCCACCGGGGAGCTGTTTTTT
CASSSGLARAATGELFF
>TRBJ2-3|-|16|TRBD2|TRBV4-3
TGCGCCAGCAGCCAGGGGACTAGCGGGACCTCGGATACGCAGTATTTT
CASSQGTSGTSDTQYF
>TRBJ1-5|-|15|-|TRBV2
TGTACCAGCAGTGACCTCGAGGGGGGTGCCCAGCCCCAGCATTTT
CTSSDLEGGAQPQHF
>TRBJ1-5|few|14|-|TRBV2
TGTGCCAGCACAGGCCCCGAGAGAAATCAGCCCCAGCATTTT
CASTGPERNQPQHF
>TRBJ2-7|-|16|-|TRBV6-5
TGTGCCAGCATGCCCAGACAGGCAGCATCCTTTTATGAGCAGTACTTC
CASMPRQAASFYEQYF
>TRBJ2-7|-|19|TRBD2|TRBV28
TGTGCCAACAGTTTTTTCGTATTAGCGGGAGGGCGAATCTCCTACGATCAGTACTTC
CANSFFVLAGGRISYDQYF
>TRBJ2-3|-|15|-|TRBV6-6
TGTGCCAGCAGTTACCTTGCTGGGAGCACAGATATGCACTATTTT
CASSYLAGSTDMHYF
>TRBJ1-1|medium-sized|14|-|TRBV11-1
TGTGCCAGCAGCTTGAACTCCAAGAACAGAGAAGCTTTCTTT
CASSLNSKNREAFF